This TCR beta chain was sequenced for a study of T cell responses to AZD1222 COVID-19 vaccine. As for the study in general: Second-dose schedules of about 4 or about 12 weeks were combined. Study outcomes and limitations: Spike regions recognized by vaccine-associated CD4 TCRs spanned the protein, led by 160-218 and 743-854. Donors skewed white British and female; clonal diversity was possibly underestimated.

A remark on this clone: Its cognate antigen is unknown.

The V and J ends lost 5 bases and 2 bases, in that order; junction bases with no gene match: 5. Germline V gene data show CDR1 as SGHTA and CDR2 as FQGNSA. There are 14 residues in the CDR3. Clones were read by immunoSEQ multiplex PCR, and TCRdb kept only the in-frame ones, dropping some. The data show 150,000 or so clones, 88% seen once. The receptor was isolated from an adult in good health. Sequencing was performed on peripheral blood, taken on day 0 of AZD1222 vaccination. The chain recombines TRBV7-2 with TRBJ2-5, with 7 bases matching TRBD1. The CDR3: CASSPHRGQETQYF. For the CDR3, the DNA is TGTGCCAGCAGCCCCCACAGGGGACAAGAGACCCAGTACTTC.